Below are 9 T cell receptor beta chains sequenced from a single sample in a study of T-cell memory formation after mild COVID-19. One entry per CDR3 protein results from TCRdb running MiXCR on the 5' RACE reads. This sample yields approximately 300,000 distinct CDR3 sequences, of which approximately 19% are seen a single time; about 21% belongs to the top ten. The material sequenced was PBMCs or a T cell subset sorted from them (not recorded which). The receptors were gathered from a man between 18 and 29 years old who had mild COVID-19 (a few samples of this study predate the infection). Cell type and time point are not known.

The CDR3 spells CASSLQALSNQPQHF. The CDR3 DNA reads as TGTGCCAGCAGCCTACAGGCCCTTAGCAATCAGCCCCAGCATTTT. The rearrangement joins TRBV6-2 or TRBV6-3 to TRBJ1-5; D is perhaps TRBD1 (5 bases). The CDR3 is 15 amino acids. Trimming stripped 6 bases from V and 0 bases from J, with 12 bases between. Germline V CDR1 and CDR2: MNHEY, SVGEGT.

The rearrangement links TRBV27 to TRBJ2-7, with D possibly being TRBD1 or TRBD2 (5 bases each). The CDR3 spans 13 residues. CDR1 MNHEY and CDR2 SMNVEV come from the germline V gene (reference sequence). The germline V and J ends were trimmed by 8 bases and 2 bases, with 13 bases remaining between them. The CDR3 DNA is TGTGCCAGCGCCCATGGGGGAGCCTACGAGCAGTACTTC. It codes for CASAHGGAYEQYF.

There are a few counts of this clonotype. The rearrangement joins TRBV7-2 to TRBJ2-7; D gene ambiguous. The CDR3 runs 12 residues. V lost 4 bases and J lost 3, with 7 bases in between. Germline V gene sequence: CDR1 SGHTA, CDR2 FQGNSA. This chain's CDR3 is CASSSTRYEQYF. CDR3 nucleotide sequence: TGTGCCAGCAGCTCGACCCGCTACGAGCAGTACTTC.

This clonotype was picked up a small number of times. This chain connects TRBV20-1 to TRBJ1-2; tentative D call: TRBD1 (6 bases). Germline loops: CDR1 DFQATT, CDR2 SNEGSKA (reference sequence). Trimming took 6 bases from V and 4 from J, leaving 15 bases between them. The CDR3 is 13 residues long. CDR3 sequence: CSALKQGFYGYTF. Written as DNA, the CDR3 is TGCAGTGCCCTGAAACAGGGATTCTATGGCTACACCTTC.

This chain joins TRBV28 and TRBJ1-5, with D possibly matching TRBD1 (6 bases). Germline V gene data show CDR1 as MDHEN and CDR2 as SYDVKM. The CDR3 has 13 amino acids. V shed 6 bases and J shed 4 bases, with 10 bases lying between them. Here the CDR3 reads CASRYTGNQPQHF. CDR3 in DNA: TGTGCCAGCAGGTATACAGGGAATCAGCCCCAGCATTTT.

The chain employs TRBV6-5 and TRBJ2-2, with a weak D call TRBD1 (5 bases). Germline lookup yields CDR1 MNHEY and CDR2 SVGAGI. V was trimmed by 2 bases and J by 6 bases, leaving 7 bases between them. This CDR3 is built from 13 residues. CDR3 bases: TGTGCCAGCAGTTACGACAGTTCCGGGGAGCTGTTTTTT. Translation gives CASSYDSSGELFF.

This chain uses TRBV7-9 with TRBJ2-1, with 8 bases matching TRBD2. Germline values: CDR1 SEHNR, CDR2 FQNEAQ (reference sequence). The CDR3 extends over 15 amino acids. After removal of 6 bases from V and 5 bases from J, the junction contained 9 bases not matched to a gene. CDR3 residues: CASSYLAGRDNEQFF. The CDR3 DNA is TGTGCCAGCAGTTATTTAGCGGGACGAGACAATGAGCAGTTCTTC.

This clonotype appeared many times. The gene calls are TRBV12-3 or TRBV12-4 and TRBJ2-2; tentatively, D is TRBD2 (6 bases). Deletions cut 7 bases from V and 11 bases from J, with 11 bases between. The CDR3 has 11 residues. CDR3 sequence reads: CASTLEGELFF. The DNA of the CDR3 is TGTGCCAGCACCCTGGAGGGAGAGCTGTTTTTT.

V usage is TRBV5-6 and J usage is TRBJ2-1, with 11 positions matching TRBD2. Germline CDR1 reads SGHDT; CDR2 reads YYEEEE. The V gene end was trimmed by 2 bases and the J gene end by 8 bases; junction bases not matched to a gene: 3. The CDR3 spans 14 residues. CDR3 nucleotide sequence: TGTGCCAGCAGCTTTAGCGGGGGGGCCCATGAGCAGTTCTTC. It specifies CASSFSGGAHEQFF. The variable domain in full, completed from reference TRBV5-6 and TRBJ2-1, reads DAGVTQSPTHLIKTRGQQVTLRCSPKSGHDTVSWYQQALGQGPQFIFQYYEEEERQRGNFPDRFSGHQFPNYSSELNVNALLLGDSALYLCASSFSGGAHEQFFGPGTRLTVL.